This T cell receptor (beta chain) was identified during a study of cytomegalovirus exposure and HLA in healthy donors. V was trimmed by 3 bases and J by 9 bases, leaving 23 bases between them. This CDR3 is 16 amino acids long. Germline V lookup: CDR1 LNHDA, CDR2 SQIVND (reference sequence). A multiplex PCR was run with 60 Vbeta primers and 13 Jbeta primers. TCRdb's table, derived via immunoSEQ multiplex PCR, lists solely in-frame clones and lacks some. The sample includes about 130,000 clones, approximately 78% seen only once; the top ten take roughly 10%. Study observations and caveats: Of the V segments, some could not be distinguished, including TRBV6-2 and TRBV6-3, and were excluded. In a later analysis, the majority of CMV-associated beta chains seemingly showed HLA restriction.

In this sample, this clone turned up a few times. What it binds is not known. This receptor was obtained from a man aged 25 to 45 in good health and CMV-seropositive. The J gene is TRBJ1-1, the V gene TRBV19, with D possibly TRBD1 on 6 matching bases. Sequenced input: PBMCs. Here the CDR3 reads CASSIIVGRTDVKAFF. DNA for the CDR3: TGTGCCAGTAGTATTATTGTCGGTCGGACAGACGTAAAAGCTTTCTTT. The whole variable domain, remainder taken from reference TRBV19 and TRBJ1-1, is DGGITQSPKYLFRKEGQNVTLSCEQNLNHDAMYWYRQDPGQGLRLIYYSQIVNDFQKGDIAEGYSVSREKKESFPLTVTSAQKNPTAFYLCASSIIVGRTDVKAFFGQGTRLTVV.